What follows describes a single T cell receptor beta chain. The PCR used 60 Vbeta and 13 Jbeta primers. The protocol was immunoSEQ multiplex PCR, while the TCRdb copy is restricted to in-frame clones and leaves out a portion. The sample has some 150,000 clones; the top ten hold 2% to 2.5%. CDR1 is KGHSH, CDR2 LQKENI, per germline. The CDR3 is made up of 19 amino acids. The ends lost 4 bases at V and 0 bases at J; junction bases unmatched: 11. This sample was included in a study of cytomegalovirus exposure and HLA in healthy donors. The sequencing sample was made of PBMCs. V and J are TRBV18 and TRBJ2-3; 12 bases are shared with TRBD2. This sequence originates from a woman between 18 and 29 years old in good health and CMV-seronegative. The CDR3 spells CASSQRTSGIESSTDTQYF. The DNA for the CDR3 is TGTGCCAGCTCACAAAGGACTAGCGGGATCGAAAGTAGCACAGATACGCAGTATTTT. Full variable domain (missing parts from reference TRBV18 and TRBJ2-3): NAGVMQNPRHLVRRRGQEARLRCSPMKGHSHVYWYRQLPEEGLKFMVYLQKENIIDESGMPKERFSAEFPKEGPSILRIQQVVRGDSAAYFCASSQRTSGIESSTDTQYFGPGTRLTVL.